One T cell receptor (beta chain) is described in this entry. This clonotype was detected ten times or more. Its specific antigen is unknown. One base away there is no much larger clone; base qualities are not given. The CDR1 and CDR2 encoded by the germline V gene are SGHRS and YFSETQ. At the junction V is shortened by 7 bases and J by 9 bases; bases outside the gene matches: 20. The CDR3 runs 17 residues from the cysteine to the phenylalanine. The retained sequence is limited to the CDR3, 51 bases, with the frame set at the first base. This sample was included in a study of T cells in Graves' hyperthyroidism and ophthalmopathy (dated by TCRdb to about 2019). Broadly, across the study: Peripheral blood samples were taken at initial diagnosis, before any treatment was given. A discovery cohort of about 100 patients, 43 with Graves' ophthalmopathy and under 60 with stable Graves' hyperthyroidism, was used to find distinguishing TCR V-J signatures. Prospective prediction of ophthalmopathy was tested in an independent validation cohort of approximately 19 hyperthyroidism patients and 15 to 17 patients who later progressed to ophthalmopathy. The 100 or so discovery patients were randomly split 7:3 into training and test sets. Thyroid tissue and blood T-cell repertoires from six or seven Graves' hyperthyroidism patients were also compared in the study. After sampling, hyperthyroidism patients received methimazole starting at 30 mg daily, and ophthalmopathy patients received high-dose intravenous methylprednisolone. According to the paper, TCR Vbeta CDR3 sequencing was carried out on about 140 peripheral blood samples, which came from approximately 43 ophthalmopathy, 70 to 80 hyperthyroidism and 17 progressor patients. The investigation overall reported the following: Most expanded thyroid clonotypes (frequency above 0.001) were also detected in blood, a finding suggesting that blood repertoires may reflect thyroid immune responses. In validation, the model predicted progression to ophthalmopathy with around 71% sensitivity and approximately 78% specificity, a median of 6.5 months before onset. In cross-validation, a model built on a 13 V-J signature told ophthalmopathy apart from stable hyperthyroidism with approximately 90% sensitivity and about 81% specificity, and in testing the same model reached 80%/75%. No statistical method was used to fix the sample size in advance, and group allocation was not hidden from the investigators.

Graves' hyperthyroidism was defined as stable when no progression to ophthalmopathy occurred over 18 months of follow-up. Hyperthyroidism patients were aged 18 to 65 years and newly diagnosed, with disease duration of less than 2 months. Patients with uncontrolled infections, other autoimmune diseases, pregnancy or lactation were excluded. Clinical symptoms, serum thyroxine and TRAb, thyroid ultrasound, and orbital computed tomography formed the basis for the diagnoses. PBMCs were isolated from about 9.1 ml of fresh peripheral blood by Ficoll-Paque density gradient centrifugation. Total RNA was extracted with Trizol reagent, and quality was checked on an Agilent 2100 Bioanalyzer. TCR beta CDR3 regions were amplified from RNA transcripts. A first-round RT-PCR of the TCR CDR3 used the HTBI primer set with the Qiagen OneStep RT-PCR kit. The libraries were constructed in a second round of multiplex PCR and then size-selected and purified. Libraries were sequenced paired-end with 100 bp reads on an Illumina HiSeq2000. In the source study's methods: SOAPnuke was used to process the raw data, with reads discarded if the reads contained adapters or uncalled bases, had a mean Phred below 15, or lacked an exact constant-primer or identifier match. High-quality paired reads were merged with COPE v1.2.5, and unique nucleotide sequences were defined as clonotypes. MiTCR v1.1 was used to align clonotypes to the IMGT TRBV, TRBD and TRBJ reference segments. Analysis was restricted to V-J combinations with a frequency above 0.0001, which covered about 99% of repertoires. A TCS score was defined as the ratio of F50 (clonal expansion) to E x V (chaos), with BLOSUM62-based TCRdist applied between CDR3 peptides within each V-J. Welch's t-statistics and random forest reduced 500 to 650 V-J features to about 13, which were used in a naive Bayes classifier (R e1071). Through fastp at Q25 and MiXCR, TCRdb rebuilt clones from the public reads, retaining in-frame beta chains. Duplicate CDR3 protein sequences are folded into a single record with the most common DNA and genes. These V and J calls are TCRdb output, not the study's own analysis. The sample table holds under 650,000 distinct CDR3 sequences, of which 15% to 20% were seen once. Around 4% of the sample lies in the top ten.

Sequencing was done on a sample of blood. This TCR came from a woman aged 25 to 45 with Graves' hyperthyroidism. The chain employs TRBV5-1 and TRBJ2-1, with 9 bases aligning to TRBD1. The bases are TGCGCCAGCCGCGGGACAGGGAGTGGTTTGGTAGGTAGTGAGCAGTTCTTC. Its coded protein is CASRGTGSGLVGSEQFF.